Listed below are T cell receptor beta chains from one sample, sequenced in a study of cytomegalovirus exposure and HLA in healthy donors. Libraries were prepared by immunoSEQ multiplex PCR; TCRdb keeps only in-frame clonotypes and omits some of them. This table has approximately 190,000 clones, over 80% appearing once. Sample: PBMCs. These receptors were taken from a man aged 35 to 55 in good health and CMV-seropositive. Each CDR3 is given with its conserved first and last residue. Each record gives: J gene, D gene, clone size, V gene, CDR3 protein, CDR3 DNA. D genes are given only for firm matches. Size is omitted from some rows. Given values are once, few, many or a class for expanded clones.

j_call: TRBJ1-3; d_call: TRBD1; clone_size: -; v_call: TRBV11-2; cdr3_aa: CASSFRGYGNTIYF; cdr3_nt: TGTGCCAGCAGCTTCAGGGGGTACGGAAACACCATATATTTT
j_call: TRBJ2-6; d_call: TRBD1; clone_size: -; v_call: TRBV28; cdr3_aa: CASSFPQTGLSGANVLTF; cdr3_nt: TGTGCCAGCAGTTTCCCCCAGACAGGGCTCTCTGGGGCCAACGTCCTGACTTTC
j_call: TRBJ2-7; d_call: -; clone_size: -; v_call: TRBV7-6; cdr3_aa: CASSLDGRGYEQYF; cdr3_nt: TGTGCCAGCAGCTTAGATGGCAGGGGCTACGAGCAGTACTTC
j_call: TRBJ1-1; d_call: -; clone_size: -; v_call: TRBV11-3; cdr3_aa: CASSCLPRVSLSNTEAFF; cdr3_nt: TGTGCCAGCAGCTGCCTCCCCCGGGTCTCACTTTCGAACACTGAAGCTTTCTTT
j_call: TRBJ2-7; d_call: -; clone_size: -; v_call: TRBV30; cdr3_aa: CAWEGSSYERYF; cdr3_nt: TGTGCCTGGGAGGGAAGCTCCTACGAGCGGTACTTC
j_call: TRBJ2-1; d_call: -; clone_size: -; v_call: TRBV30; cdr3_aa: CAWSSGPPGEQFF; cdr3_nt: TGTGCCTGGAGTAGTGGGCCGCCTGGTGAGCAGTTCTTC
j_call: TRBJ2-5; d_call: TRBD2; clone_size: -; v_call: TRBV6-6; cdr3_aa: CASLLAGVSKTQYF; cdr3_nt: TGTGCCAGCCTTTTAGCGGGGGTGTCGAAGACCCAGTACTTC
j_call: TRBJ2-1; d_call: -; clone_size: -; v_call: TRBV5-1; cdr3_aa: CASSWQGGNEQFF; cdr3_nt: TGCGCCAGCAGCTGGCAGGGTGGGAATGAGCAGTTCTTC
j_call: TRBJ2-7; d_call: TRBD1; clone_size: -; v_call: TRBV5-6; cdr3_aa: CASSSRDSNYEQYF; cdr3_nt: TGTGCCAGCAGTAGCCGGGACAGCAATTACGAGCAGTACTTC
j_call: TRBJ2-7; d_call: -; clone_size: -; v_call: TRBV9; cdr3_aa: CASSPRGRGEQYF; cdr3_nt: TGTGCCAGCAGCCCTAGGGGTAGGGGCGAGCAGTACTTC
j_call: TRBJ2-7; d_call: -; clone_size: -; v_call: TRBV30; cdr3_aa: CAWSGLGGYEQYF; cdr3_nt: TGTGCCTGGAGTGGACTGGGGGGCTACGAGCAGTACTTC
j_call: TRBJ2-7; d_call: -; clone_size: -; v_call: TRBV7-9; cdr3_aa: CSSSLELGRQYF; cdr3_nt: TGTTCCAGCAGCTTAGAACTGGGGAGGCAGTACTTC
j_call: TRBJ1-2; d_call: TRBD1; clone_size: -; v_call: TRBV7-2; cdr3_aa: CASSLSSRTGWNYGYTF; cdr3_nt: TGTGCCAGCAGCTTATCCAGTAGGACAGGGTGGAACTATGGCTACACCTTC
j_call: TRBJ2-1; d_call: TRBD2; clone_size: once; v_call: TRBV10-1; cdr3_aa: CASSKAGGRLNEQFF; cdr3_nt: TGCGCCAGCAGTAAAGCGGGGGGGCGGCTAAATGAGCAGTTCTTC
j_call: TRBJ2-5; d_call: TRBD2; clone_size: -; v_call: TRBV2; cdr3_aa: CASSEVGGETQYF; cdr3_nt: TGTGCCAGCAGTGAAGTGGGGGGGGAGACCCAGTACTTC
j_call: TRBJ2-7; d_call: -; clone_size: -; v_call: TRBV30; cdr3_aa: CAWSGLAHSSYEQYF; cdr3_nt: TGTGCCTGGAGTGGTCTAGCGCACTCTTCCTACGAGCAGTACTTC
j_call: TRBJ2-7; d_call: -; clone_size: -; v_call: TRBV4-1; cdr3_aa: CASSINYLPSYEQYF; cdr3_nt: TGCGCCAGCAGTATTAACTACCTTCCGTCCTACGAGCAGTACTTC
j_call: TRBJ2-2; d_call: -; clone_size: -; v_call: TRBV7-9; cdr3_aa: CASSGQIHTGELFF; cdr3_nt: TGTGCCAGCAGCGGACAGATCCACACCGGGGAGCTGTTTTTT
j_call: TRBJ1-6; d_call: -; clone_size: -; v_call: TRBV30; cdr3_aa: CARGSPLHF; cdr3_nt: TGTGCCCGGGGGTCACCCCTCCACTTT
j_call: TRBJ2-7; d_call: -; clone_size: -; v_call: TRBV7-9; cdr3_aa: CASSLDRSYEQYF; cdr3_nt: TGTGCCAGCAGCTTAGACAGGTCCTACGAGCAGTACTTC
j_call: TRBJ2-7; d_call: -; clone_size: -; v_call: TRBV30; cdr3_aa: CAWSRGGAEQYF; cdr3_nt: TGTGCCTGGAGCAGAGGGGGGGCCGAGCAGTACTTC
j_call: TRBJ2-3; d_call: TRBD1; clone_size: once; v_call: TRBV7-9; cdr3_aa: CASSLTGTGAILSTDTQYF; cdr3_nt: TGTGCCAGCAGCTTGACCGGGACAGGGGCCATCCTTAGCACAGATACGCAGTATTTT